This TCR beta chain stems from a study of tumor and adjacent non-tumor tissue in lung cancer. At the level of the study: Patients were aged 31 to 76, nine to eleven men and about 5 women, stage I to III. Some 4.1 million productive TCRbeta reads were obtained per sample on average. Study-level results: Significantly higher TCR diversity was found in tumor than normal lung.

Looked up from germline, CDR1 is SQVTM and CDR2 is ANQGSEA. The CDR3 spans 15 residues. About this clonotype: What it binds is not known. At one of its ends the junction is not consistent with the germline gene, which may arise from a read error.

Three rounds of nested PCR, following a modified ARM-PCR protocol, produced the TCRbeta library. TCRdb reanalysed the multiplex PCR reads using MiXCR and keeps one entry per CDR3 protein. The data show about 110,000 distinct CDR3 sequences, 60% to 70% seen once. RNA was extracted from bulk tissue without any cell sorting. This non-tumor lung sample came from over 3 cm beyond the tumor edge. Newly diagnosed lung cancer patients had thoracic surgery in China, August–late 2014, without prior chemotherapy. The J gene is TRBJ1-1, the V gene TRBV29-1; 8 bases fit TRBD1. This clonotype was obtained from a man aged 60 to 69 with non-small cell lung cancer. The sequenced sample was distant non-tumor lung tissue. The CDR3 bases are TGCAGCATGTGGACAGGGATCGGTCTGAACACCGAAGCTTTCTTT. This gives the protein CSMWTGIGLNTEAFF.